The rows below give T cell receptor beta chains drawn from one sample of a study of response to subunit inactivated influenza vaccine. TCRdb processed the RT-PCR reads anew with MiXCR; each CDR3 protein has one entry. Here the sample spans 500,000 or so distinct CDR3 sequences, 9.5% to 13% being singletons. This sample comprised PBMCs from blood, obtained 40 to 50 days after vaccination. The receptors originated from a man aged 50 or older who received an inactivated influenza vaccine. The CDR3 runs from the conserved cysteine through the conserved F or W.

j_call v_call cdr3_aa
TRBJ1-4 TRBV12-3/TRBV12-4 CASSPPGEKLFF
TRBJ1-3 TRBV12-3/TRBV12-4 CASSLATGSGNTIYF
TRBJ2-5 TRBV29-1 CSVDGVLQETQYF
TRBJ2-7 TRBV3-1 CASSPGRQSRDEQYF
TRBJ1-1 TRBV12-3/TRBV12-4 CASTYRDGTEAFF
TRBJ2-3 TRBV2 CASSGEGLSTDTQYF
TRBJ2-5 TRBV15 CATRDRAGMLETQYF
TRBJ2-5 TRBV20-1 CSARPTGLIETQYF
TRBJ2-7 TRBV6-2/TRBV6-3 CASSPMRQDRNEQYF
TRBJ1-5 TRBV11-2 CASRRGTGSNQPQHF
TRBJ1-2 TRBV12-3/TRBV12-4 CASDGGYGYTF
TRBJ2-7 TRBV10-2 CASSESAGTPYEQYF
TRBJ2-3 TRBV6-2/TRBV6-3 CAAAGGTGDTDTQYF
TRBJ1-1 TRBV29-1 CSVAGTGGGTEAFF
TRBJ2-5 TRBV14 CASSQGISGQAQETQYF
TRBJ1-5 TRBV11-2 CASSLAGGSSNQPQHF
TRBJ2-4 TRBV6-5 CASKGDPGIQYF
TRBJ2-7 TRBV5-1 CASSAAQGSYEQYF
TRBJ2-5 TRBV9 CASSVDEREGETQYF
TRBJ2-5 TRBV12-3/TRBV12-4 CASSLTGRETQYF
TRBJ2-3 TRBV20-1 CCARDLIRTVRTDTQYF
TRBJ2-7 TRBV4-1 CASSRPTASSYEQYF
TRBJ1-4 TRBV5-4 CASSRVGATNEKLFF
TRBJ2-7 TRBV6-1 CASSPLGHSNSYEQYF
TRBJ2-5 TRBV3-1 CASSQREGVQETQYF
TRBJ2-1 TRBV29-1 CSVKAPTGGIHNEQFF
TRBJ2-5 TRBV20-1 CSARSGQAIGTQYF
TRBJ2-1 TRBV6-1 CASSISGTGGYNEQFF
TRBJ2-6 TRBV6-1 CASTNGGAGANVLTF
TRBJ2-1 TRBV29-1 CSVELLAGGLGYNEQFF
TRBJ2-1 TRBV12-3/TRBV12-4 CASSFRSPEQFF
TRBJ2-3 TRBV7-3 CASSPPGQGRRDTQYF
TRBJ1-6 TRBV6-2/TRBV6-3 CASIQRTGFGSPLHF
TRBJ1-6 TRBV20-1 CSATGSQTYNSPLHF
TRBJ2-3 TRBV12-3/TRBV12-4 CASSSDTQYF
TRBJ2-3 TRBV12-3/TRBV12-4 CASSLRLAGGSTDTQYF